The 32 T cell receptor beta chains below all came from one sample that was sequenced in a study of graft-versus-host responses after intestinal transplantation. Some clones are missing from TCRdb's copy, which holds only in-frame ones; the method was immunoSEQ multiplex PCR. In the table there are some 8,700 clones, more than 85% of which are singletons. Source: PBMCs, taken 11 days after intestinal transplantation. Every receptor here comes from a human patient who received an intestinal transplant, so some T cells may come from the graft donor.

The rearrangement joins TRBV13 to TRBJ2-7; TRBD2 matches at 13 bases. Germline trimming cut 5 bases from V and 5 bases from J; bases unmatched to any gene: 12. This CDR3 comprises 17 residues. Germline V CDR1 and CDR2: PRHDT, FYEKMQ (reference sequence). The CDR3 DNA follows: TGTGCCAGCAGCATCGGGACTAGCGGGGTCATGAGGCACGAGCAGTACGTC. Its translation: CASSIGTSGVMRHEQYV.

This chain connects TRBV7-8 to TRBJ2-3, with 14 bases aligning to TRBD2. The CDR3 extends over 22 amino acids. From germline, CDR1 is SGHVS and CDR2 FQNEAQ. Germline trimming cut 5 bases from V and 2 bases from J; bases unmatched to any gene: 21. The CDR3 DNA sequence: TGTGCCAGCAGCCTTAGGAGGGAGACTAGCGGGGGGGCCCGGTTGTTCACAGATACGCAGTATTTT. Protein sequence: CASSLRRETSGGARLFTDTQYF.

The chain employs TRBV28 and TRBJ1-2; possibly TRBD1 for D (6 bases). V was pared by 8 bases and J by 0 bases, with 7 bases between. The CDR3 spans 12 residues. Germline CDR1 is MDHEN and CDR2 is SYDVKM. The CDR3 reads CASRDTNYGYTF. CDR3 nucleotides: TGTGCCAGCCGGGACACTAACTATGGCTACACCTTC.

The V call is TRBV4-1, the J call TRBJ2-2; D is uncertain. V lost 1 base to trimming and J lost 4 bases, with 10 bases between them. The CDR3 contains 15 residues. Germline lookup yields CDR1 MGHRA and CDR2 YSYEKL. CDR3 bases: TGCGCCAGCAGCCAAGGGAACAGAATCACCGGGGAGCTGTTTTTT. Its translation is CASSQGNRITGELFF.

The chain combines TRBV29-1 with TRBJ2-4, with TRBD2 as a possible D gene (7 bases). There are 15 residues in the CDR3. The ends were cut back, 7 bases at V and 0 bases at J, with 16 bases in the middle. Germline-derived CDR1 and CDR2 are SQVTM and ANQGSEA. The CDR3 DNA is TGCAGCGCCCTACGGGGGGCTGGAGCCAAAAACATTCAGTACTTC. Translation: CSALRGAGAKNIQYF. Full variable domain (remainder filled in from reference TRBV29-1 and TRBJ2-4): SAVISQKPSRDICQRGTSLTIQCQVDSQVTMMFWYRQQPGQSLTLIATANQGSEATYESGFVIDKFPISRPNLTFSTLTVSNMSPEDSSIYLCSALRGAGAKNIQYFGAGTRLSVL.

Only a few counts were recorded for this clone. V and J are TRBV19 and TRBJ1-2; possibly TRBD1 for D (5 bases). The V gene lost 7 bases and the J gene lost 2 bases, with 11 bases spanning the gap. Germline V gene data show CDR1 as LNHDA and CDR2 as SQIVND (reference sequence). CDR3 length: 13 amino acids. DNA for the CDR3: TGTGCCAGTACCTTTCAGGGCAACTATGGCTACACCTTC. Translation: CASTFQGNYGYTF.

The chain is built from TRBV10-3 and TRBJ2-1; 14 nucleotides match TRBD2. The CDR3 loop spans 17 amino acids. CDR1 and CDR2 (germline): ENHRY, SYGVKD. V trimming: 2 bases; J trimming: 5 bases; junction bases outside the gene matches: 5. CDR3 sequence (DNA): TGTGCCATCAGTGAGGGGACTAGCGGGGGCCATAACAATGAGCAGTTCTTC. Translating gives CAISEGTSGGHNNEQFF.

The V gene is TRBV29-1, the J gene TRBJ1-2, with TRBD1 identical over 9 bases. Germline CDR1 and CDR2: SQVTM and ANQGSEA. V dropped 7 bases and J dropped 1; count of bases not matched to a gene: 16. The CDR3 loop spans 17 amino acids. The CDR3 coding sequence is TGCAGCGCACTGGGGGCGACACGGGACAGGGATAACTATGGCTACACCTTC. Its translation: CSALGATRDRDNYGYTF.

This clone was seen just once. The chain joins TRBV7-6 to TRBJ2-3; TRBD2 agrees at 7 bases. The CDR3 is made up of 12 amino acids. Germline loops: CDR1 SGHVS, CDR2 FNYEAQ. Trimming cost V 7 bases and J 5 bases; bases outside gene matches: 3. The CDR3 reads CASTIAGDTQYF. In nucleotides, the CDR3 is TGTGCCAGCACAATAGCGGGAGATACGCAGTATTTT.

The V gene is TRBV4-1, the J gene TRBJ1-6; D gene uncertain. CDR1 is MGHRA and CDR2 is YSYEKL in the germline V gene. V was shortened by 0 bases and J by 8 bases, with 20 bases between the two germline ends. This CDR3 contains 18 residues. Here the CDR3 reads CASSQDKAETLVDSPLHF. The CDR3, as DNA: TGCGCCAGCAGCCAAGATAAGGCGGAGACCTTGGTGGATTCACCCCTCCACTTT.

The J gene is TRBJ1-1, the V gene TRBV5-5, with 12 nucleotides matching TRBD1. In germline, CDR1 is SGHKS, CDR2 YYEKEE (reference sequence). With 0 bases clipped from V and 4 bases from J, the junction kept 10 bases outside the gene matches. This CDR3 contains 18 residues. The CDR3, as DNA: TGTGCCAGCAGCTTGGCAGTCGGGGACAGGGGGCTGAGCACTGAAGCTTTCTTT. Protein product: CASSLAVGDRGLSTEAFF.

The chain is built from TRBV10-1 and TRBJ2-1; D may be TRBD2 (5 bases). This CDR3 comprises 15 residues. V was clipped by 0 bases and J by 3 bases, with 9 bases between them. In germline, CDR1 is WNHNN, CDR2 SYGVQD (reference sequence). This CDR3 is CASSESEGGYNEQFF. The CDR3 region has the DNA TGCGCCAGCAGTGAGTCTGAGGGCGGCTACAATGAGCAGTTCTTC.

The rearrangement links TRBV29-1 to TRBJ1-1, with D possibly matching TRBD1 (6 bases). The CDR3 is made up of 12 amino acids. The V end lost 5 bases, the J end lost 2 bases, and 9 bases lay between the germline ends. CDR1 is SQVTM and CDR2 is ANQGSEA in the germline V gene. Written as DNA, the CDR3 is TGCAGCGTTATGGACAGTAACACTGAAGCTTTCTTT. Translating gives CSVMDSNTEAFF.

The chain combines TRBV5-5 with TRBJ1-2; D remains ambiguous. The CDR3 has 14 residues. Between the trimmed V and J ends, which lost 4 bases and 8 bases, there was a span of 18 bases. The V gene's germline CDR1 is SGHKS and CDR2 YYEKEE (reference sequence). The CDR3 nucleotides read TGTGCCAGCAGCCTCTCGTGGAGGCCGAGGGGCTACACCTTC. Translation: CASSLSWRPRGYTF. Variable domain in full (rest from reference TRBV5-5 and TRBJ1-2): DAGVTQSPTHLIKTRGQQVTLRCSPISGHKSVSWYQQVLGQGPQFIFQYYEKEERGRGNFPDRFSARQFPNYSSELNVNALLLGDSALYLCASSLSWRPRGYTFGSGTRLTVV.

The chain links TRBV30 to TRBJ2-2; D gene uncertain. Germline values: CDR1 GTSNPN, CDR2 SVGIG (reference sequence). V lost 0 bases, J lost 4 bases, and 15 bases lay in between. This CDR3 comprises 16 residues. For the CDR3, the DNA is TGTGCCTGGAGTGTTGTCTTAACTATCTCCACCGGGGAGCTGTTTTTT. Its translation is CAWSVVLTISTGELFF.

Only one count was recorded for this clone. The rearrangement uses TRBV25-1 and TRBJ1-2; D remains ambiguous. The CDR3 totals 14 residues. V was cut by 2 bases and J by 8 bases, with 15 bases left in between. Germline CDR1 MGHDK, CDR2 SYGVNS. CDR3: CASSEVGPREGYTF. Written as DNA, the CDR3 is TGTGCCAGCAGTGAAGTGGGCCCTAGGGAGGGCTACACCTTC.

The chain uses TRBV7-9 and TRBJ2-7, with D possibly being TRBD2 (6 bases). The V and J ends lost 0 bases and 6 bases respectively, with 21 bases between them. CDR3 length equals 17 residues. Per the germline V gene, CDR1 is SEHNR and CDR2 is FQNEAQ (reference sequence). The DNA for the CDR3 is TGTGCCAGCAGCTTAGCTAGGGTTGGTGGGAGGACGGGCGAGCAGTACTTC. It yields the protein CASSLARVGGRTGEQYF.

The chain recombines TRBV2 with TRBJ1-2; weak D call: TRBD1 (5 bases). The length of the CDR3 is 15 residues. Germline V gene data show CDR1 as SNHLY and CDR2 as FYNNEI. Trimming stripped 8 bases from V and 4 bases from J, with 20 bases between. CDR3 nucleotides: TGTGCCAGCTGGGGTTATCAGGGCTGGGGCTATGGCTACACCTTC. This encodes CASWGYQGWGYGYTF.

This clone was found once. This rearrangement joins TRBV10-3 to TRBJ2-5; D may be TRBD1 (5 bases). Germline V CDR1 and CDR2: ENHRY, SYGVKD. CDR3 size: 16 residues. The V gene lost 0 bases and the J gene lost 5 bases, with 16 bases spanning the gap. As DNA, the CDR3 is TGTGCCATCAGTGAGTCGGTCCAGGGCGAAGGGGAGACCCAGTACTTC. It yields the protein CAISESVQGEGETQYF.

The chain employs TRBV15 and TRBJ2-2; a weak D match, TRBD1 (6 bases). CDR1 and CDR2 from the germline V gene are LNHNV and YYDKDF (reference sequence). V lost 3 bases and J lost 4, with 12 bases in between. The CDR3 sequence is 15 residues long. CDR3 nucleotide sequence: TGTGCCACCAGCAGCAGACAGGTGGGCACCGGGGAGCTGTTTTTT. As protein: CATSSRQVGTGELFF. Together with reference TRBV15 and TRBJ2-2, the CDR3 gives the full variable domain: DAMVIQNPRYQVTQFGKPVTLSCSQTLNHNVMYWYQQKSSQAPKLLFHYYDKDFNNEADTPDNFQSRRPNTSFCFLDIRSPGLGDTAMYLCATSSRQVGTGELFFGEGSRLTVL.

The chain joins TRBV15 to TRBJ1-4, with 8 bases lining up with TRBD1. There are 15 residues in the CDR3. Trimming cost V 3 bases and J 7 bases; bases outside gene matches: 7. Looked up from germline, CDR1 is LNHNV and CDR2 is YYDKDF (reference sequence). CDR3 DNA: TGTGCCACCAGCAGGGGCAGGGGGCAAGCTGAAAAACTGTTTTTT. Protein sequence: CATSRGRGQAEKLFF.

V is TRBV19 and J is TRBJ1-5, with D possibly matching TRBD1 (6 bases). CDR3 length equals 17 residues. Germline V gene sequence: CDR1 LNHDA, CDR2 SQIVND (reference sequence). V lost 5 bases and J 7 bases, leaving 24 bases between the germline ends. The CDR3 here is CASSPTGGARGFQPQHF. The CDR3 nucleotides read TGTGCCAGTAGTCCTACCGGGGGGGCGCGCGGGTTCCAGCCCCAGCATTTT.

This clone is a singleton in its sample. The gene calls are TRBV30 and TRBJ1-6; the D is unclear. The germline V gene has CDR1 GTSNPN and CDR2 SVGIG (reference sequence). V dropped 8 bases and J dropped 7 bases, with 21 bases sitting between them. The length of the CDR3 is 15 residues. The CDR3 DNA reads as TGTGCCGGCCGGGGTAGTGGAAATTTGAATTCACCCCTCCACTTT. Amino acid sequence: CAGRGSGNLNSPLHF.

V and J are TRBV2 and TRBJ1-3; D remains unclear. The V end lost 7 bases, the J end lost 0 bases, and 7 bases lay between the germline ends. Germline CDR1 reads SNHLY; CDR2 reads FYNNEI. This CDR3 comprises 13 residues. For the CDR3, the DNA is TGTGCCAGCACCCGGGACTCTGGAAACACCATATATTTT. Residues: CASTRDSGNTIYF.

The rearrangement links TRBV6-4 to TRBJ2-1, with 8 bases lining up with TRBD2. V shed 3 bases, J shed 6 bases, and the junction held 4 bases outside the gene matches. The germline CDR1 and CDR2 sequences are MRHNA and SNTAGT. The CDR3 is 14 amino acids. The CDR3 reads CASSDSGTSNEQFF. For the CDR3, the DNA is TGTGCCAGCAGTGATTCCGGGACTAGCAATGAGCAGTTCTTC.

This clone was seen once. This chain links TRBV6-1 with TRBJ2-7; D might be TRBD1 (6 bases). Germline lookup yields CDR1 MNHNS and CDR2 SASEGT. V was clipped by 5 bases and J by 3 bases, with 17 bases between them. This CDR3 has 15 residues. As DNA, the CDR3 is TGTGCCAGCAGTCTAACCGGGACAACCAACTACGAGCAGTACGTC. This translates into CASSLTGTTNYEQYV.

The CDR3 sequence is CASGRGAGYGYTF. DNA of the CDR3: TGTGCCAGCGGTAGGGGCGCAGGCTATGGCTACACCTTC. J is TRBJ1-2 and V is TRBV5-4; TRBD1 is a possible D gene (5 bases). Germline loops: CDR1 SGHNT, CDR2 YYREEE (reference sequence). V shed 7 bases and J shed 4 bases, with 14 bases lying between them. CDR3 length equals 13 residues.

The chain is built from TRBV28 and TRBJ1-1; possibly TRBD1 for D (5 bases). Trimming removed 3 bases from V and 7 bases from J, with 15 bases in between. Germline V gives CDR1 MDHEN, CDR2 SYDVKM. This CDR3 is built from 14 residues. CDR3 sequence reads: CASSFRDRPLEAFF. The CDR3, as DNA: TGTGCCAGCAGTTTTAGAGACAGACCACTTGAAGCTTTCTTT.

The V call is TRBV7-8, the J call TRBJ1-4, with D possibly matching TRBD1 (5 bases). The germline V gene encodes CDR1 SGHVS and CDR2 FQNEAQ. V lost 3 bases and J 8 bases, leaving 13 bases between the germline ends. CDR3 length: 14 residues. The CDR3 nucleotides read TGTGCCAGCAGCTTGTTCGGGGGAAGAGAAAAACTGTTTTTT. Translation gives CASSLFGGREKLFF.

The V gene is TRBV19, the J gene TRBJ2-1; TRBD2 is a possible D gene (5 bases). Germline V gene lookup returns CDR1 LNHDA and CDR2 SQIVND (reference sequence). The CDR3 spans 12 residues. The V and J ends lost 3 bases and 8 bases respectively, with 8 bases between them. CDR3 in amino acids: CASSMGSYEQFF. DNA of the CDR3: TGTGCCAGTAGTATGGGGAGCTATGAGCAGTTCTTC. The full variable domain, with the rest looked up from reference TRBV19 and TRBJ2-1, is DGGITQSPKYLFRKEGQNVTLSCEQNLNHDAMYWYRQDPGQGLRLIYYSQIVNDFQKGDIAEGYSVSREKKESFPLTVTSAQKNPTAFYLCASSMGSYEQFFGPGTRLTVL.

The chain couples TRBV4-1 to TRBJ1-1; 7 bases align to TRBD1. Germline lookup yields CDR1 MGHRA and CDR2 YSYEKL. This CDR3 has 16 amino acids. Unmatched junction bases numbered 11, after V lost 6 bases and J lost 1 base. The CDR3 nucleotides are TGCGCCAGCAGAATGTTATGGGACAGCCCGAACACTGAAGCTTTCTTT. It encodes CASRMLWDSPNTEAFF.

J is TRBJ1-5 and V is TRBV5-5; the match to TRBD1 covers 7 bases. V lost 0 bases, J lost 0 bases, and 6 bases stayed unmatched. Germline V lookup: CDR1 SGHKS, CDR2 YYEKEE (reference sequence). The CDR3 loop spans 17 amino acids. This chain's CDR3 is CASSLAAQGYSNQPQHF. The CDR3 DNA is TGTGCCAGCAGCTTGGCGGCACAGGGGTATAGCAATCAGCCCCAGCATTTT.